The 2 T cell receptor beta chains in this list originate from one sample, sequenced in a study of blood T cell repertoires in COVID-19. Assay: immunoSEQ multiplex PCR; the TCRdb copy retains only in-frame clones and omits some. Found here are tens of thousands of clones, around 80% of them singletons; the top ten hold about 6.5%. Source material: peripheral blood. The receptors were sampled from a man aged 70 or older with acute or convalescent COVID-19.

This chain connects TRBV5-1 to TRBJ1-1; TRBD1 agrees at 8 bases. After removal of 4 bases from V and 6 bases from J, the junction contained 5 bases not matched to a gene. Germline V gene lookup returns CDR1 SGHRS and CDR2 YFSETQ. CDR3 size: 13 residues. CDR3 sequence reads: CASSPTTGAEAFF. Here the CDR3 DNA reads TGCGCCAGCAGCCCAACGACAGGGGCTGAAGCTTTCTTT.

The chain uses TRBV7-9 and TRBJ2-7; 10 nucleotides line up with TRBD1. The CDR3 extends over 16 amino acids. V lost 3 bases, J lost 3 bases, and 8 bases stayed unmatched. Germline V lookup: CDR1 SEHNR, CDR2 FQNEAQ (reference sequence). CDR3 DNA: TGTGCCAGCAGCTTCGACAGGGGGCGATTGCTCTACGAGCAGTACGTC. It yields the protein CASSFDRGRLLYEQYV.